Shown below are 4 T cell receptor beta chains from a single sample sequenced in a study of early T cells in non-severe SARS-CoV-2 infection. Each CDR3 protein is one row after TCRdb ran MiXCR on the 5' RACE reads. The sample lists tens of thousands of distinct CDR3 sequences; roughly 6.3% were seen once. Sequencing input: whole blood. Receptor source: an adult who was a healthcare worker with PCR-confirmed SARS-CoV-2 infection or an uninfected control (not recorded which).

A few counts support this clonotype. This sequence joins TRBV24-1 and TRBJ2-1, with 7 nucleotides matching TRBD1. The ends lost 2 bases at V and 4 bases at J; junction bases unmatched: 1. Germline V lookup: CDR1 KGHDR, CDR2 SFDVKD. The CDR3 totals 14 residues. The DNA for the CDR3 is TGTGCCACCAGTGATTCGGGACAGTACAATGAGCAGTTCTTC. Its translation: CATSDSGQYNEQFF.

This clonotype came up many times. The chain links TRBV6-1 to TRBJ1-2; 7 bases are shared with TRBD1. V shed 7 bases, J shed 4 bases, and the junction held 9 bases outside the gene matches. Germline V lookup: CDR1 MNHNS, CDR2 SASEGT. The CDR3 runs 14 residues. In DNA form, the CDR3 reads TGTGCCAGCAATCTAGACAGGGCTAGCTATGGCTACACCTTC. It codes for CASNLDRASYGYTF.

At least ten counts were recorded for this clonotype. V is TRBV6-5 and J is TRBJ2-3; tentatively, D is TRBD1 (6 bases). The CDR3 length is 15 residues. Trimming shortened V by 8 bases and J by 4 bases, and 19 bases separated the two germline ends. Looked up from germline, CDR1 is MNHEY and CDR2 is SVGAGI. As DNA, the CDR3 is TGTGCCAGCGCCCGGGCAGGGGTGGGCCCAGATACGCAGTATTTT. Amino acids: CASARAGVGPDTQYF.

This clonotype was detected many times. The chain employs TRBV9 and TRBJ1-6; D may be TRBD1 (6 bases). V lost 4 bases to trimming and J lost 5 bases, with 10 bases between them. The CDR3 covers 14 residues. The germline CDR1 and CDR2 sequences are SGDLS and YYNGEE. CDR3 in DNA: TGTGCCAGCAGCACGACAGGCGATAATTCACCCCTCCACTTT. Its translation is CASSTTGDNSPLHF.